What follows are 31 T cell receptor beta chains derived from one specimen sequenced in a study of B cell selection in AIRE deficiency. Sorted regulatory T cells were CD4-positive, CD25-high and CD127-low or negative. The table came from immunoSEQ multiplex PCR; TCRdb's copy has only in-frame clones and leaves some out. Altogether over 15,000 clones are present, under 95% being singletons, with the ten largest covering about 0.92%. The material sequenced was CD4+CD25+ Tregs sorted from PBMCs. The source is a human donor in good health.

The V call is TRBV15, the J call TRBJ2-1; D is uncertain. The CDR3 is made up of 12 amino acids. With 5 bases removed from V and 4 bases from J, the gap between germline ends came to 6 bases. The germline CDR1 and CDR2 sequences are LNHNV and YYDKDF (reference sequence). Written as DNA, the CDR3 is TGTGCCACCAGCTTACCGTACAATGAGCAGTTCTTC. This sequence encodes CATSLPYNEQFF.

V is TRBV13 and J is TRBJ2-7; D is undetermined. The CDR3 covers 13 residues. The V end was cut by 4 bases, the J end by 1 base, with 8 bases between. Germline V CDR1 and CDR2: PRHDT, FYEKMQ (reference sequence). The CDR3 loop is CASSSPFSYEQYF. For the CDR3, the DNA is TGTGCCAGCAGCTCTCCCTTTTCCTACGAGCAGTACTTC.

The V call is TRBV4-2, the J call TRBJ1-5, with 7 bases that match TRBD1. CDR1 and CDR2 from the germline V gene are LGHNA and YNFKEQ. V lost 5 bases to trimming and J lost 6 bases; unmatched junction nucleotides: 10. This CDR3 is built from 15 residues. The CDR3 protein is CASSSLTGTGQPQHF. The DNA for the CDR3 is TGTGCCAGCAGCTCCTTGACAGGGACGGGTCAGCCCCAGCATTTT.

The chain carries TRBV7-2 and TRBJ2-3, with D unresolved. V was clipped by 4 bases and J by 6 bases, with 5 bases between them. CDR3 length: 11 amino acids. From germline, CDR1 is SGHTA and CDR2 FQGNSA. CDR3 sequence: CASSYRDTQYF. CDR3 DNA: TGTGCCAGCAGCTATAGGGATACGCAGTATTTT.

The J gene is TRBJ1-2, the V gene TRBV5-1; D might be TRBD1 (6 bases). CDR3 length: 13 residues. Trimming pared 3 bases from V and 2 bases from J, leaving 8 bases between. CDR1 SGHRS and CDR2 YFSETQ come from the germline V gene. Here the CDR3 reads CASSWDNNYGYTF. The DNA for the CDR3 is TGCGCCAGCAGCTGGGACAACAACTATGGCTACACCTTC.

This sequence joins TRBV7-9 and TRBJ2-2; 11 bases map to TRBD2. The CDR3 has 15 residues. Germline V gives CDR1 SEHNR, CDR2 FQNEAQ (reference sequence). V trimming: 2 bases; J trimming: 6 bases; junction bases outside the gene matches: 2. CDR3 coding DNA: TGTGCCAGCAGCTTACTAGCGGGAGGCTCCGGGGAGCTGTTTTTT. Translation gives CASSLLAGGSGELFF.

This chain uses TRBV7-3 with TRBJ2-2, with D possibly TRBD2 on 5 matching bases. CDR3 length: 17 amino acids. In germline, CDR1 is SGHTA, CDR2 FQGTGA. Trimming removed 2 bases from V and 4 bases from J, with 17 bases in between. This chain's CDR3 is CASSLLLDPRVTGELFF. The CDR3 bases are TGTGCCAGCAGCTTACTACTAGACCCGAGGGTCACCGGGGAGCTGTTTTTT.

The chain joins TRBV5-1 to TRBJ2-1; 8 bases agree with TRBD2. Losses at the gene ends were 4 bases for V and 7 bases for J; bases not matched to a gene: 7. This CDR3 comprises 14 residues. The germline V gene encodes CDR1 SGHRS and CDR2 YFSETQ. The chain's CDR3 is CASSISGKRNEQFF. The CDR3 bases are TGCGCCAGCAGCATTAGCGGGAAAAGAAATGAGCAGTTCTTC. Based on the CDR3 plus reference TRBV5-1 and TRBJ2-1, the full variable domain is KAGVTQTPRYLIKTRGQQVTLSCSPISGHRSVSWYQQTPGQGLQFLFEYFSETQRNKGNFPGRFSGRQFSNSRSEMNVSTLELGDSALYLCASSISGKRNEQFFGPGTRLTVL.

The gene calls are TRBV2 and TRBJ2-3; D is unresolved. Per germline, CDR1 SNHLY and CDR2 FYNNEI. The CDR3 loop spans 17 amino acids. V lost 6 bases, J lost 0 bases, and 19 bases lay in between. CDR3 protein: CASSELSGGLSTDTQYF. In nucleotides, the CDR3 is TGTGCCAGCAGCGAGCTATCTGGCGGTTTAAGCACAGATACGCAGTATTTT.

This chain connects TRBV7-2 to TRBJ2-5; either TRBD1 or TRBD2 may supply D (7 bases each). The V gene lost 5 bases and the J gene lost 6 bases, with 10 bases spanning the gap. Germline CDR1 is SGHTA and CDR2 is FQGNSA. The CDR3 contains 12 residues. CDR3 in amino acids: CASSQGGKTQYF. The CDR3 bases are TGTGCCAGCAGCCAGGGGGGGAAGACCCAGTACTTC.

The chain joins TRBV5-1 to TRBJ1-4, with TRBD1 as a possible D gene (5 bases). With 4 bases removed from V and 7 bases from J, the gap between germline ends came to 14 bases. CDR3 length equals 14 residues. CDR1 is SGHRS, CDR2 YFSETQ, per germline. This CDR3 reads CASSLGPLPEKLFF. CDR3 DNA sequence: TGCGCCAGCAGCCTGGGACCGCTTCCTGAAAAACTGTTTTTT.

This chain joins TRBV6-5 and TRBJ2-7; tentatively, D is TRBD2 (6 bases). V gave up 10 bases and J gave up 3 bases, with 13 bases separating them. The CDR3 consists of 12 residues. Germline values: CDR1 MNHEY, CDR2 SVGAGI. CDR3 amino acids: CATRGAGYEQYF. DNA for the CDR3: TGTGCCACCCGAGGAGCGGGCTACGAGCAGTACTTC.

This chain links TRBV15 with TRBJ1-1; weak D call: TRBD1 (5 bases). This CDR3 comprises 14 residues. Per the germline V gene, CDR1 is LNHNV and CDR2 is YYDKDF (reference sequence). The germline V and J ends were trimmed by 0 bases and 4 bases, with 9 bases remaining between them. CDR3 sequence: CATSRDSGFTEAFF. CDR3 nucleotide sequence: TGTGCCACCAGCAGAGATTCAGGGTTCACTGAAGCTTTCTTT.

The chain uses TRBV6-6 and TRBJ2-7; 7 bases line up with TRBD2. Germline V gives CDR1 MNHNY, CDR2 SVGAGI (reference sequence). V gave up 6 bases and J gave up 1 base; unmatched junction bases: 6. The CDR3 contains 14 residues. In DNA, the CDR3 is TGTGCCAGCAGCCCATTGCGGGGGTCCTACGAGCAGTACTTC. Translated, it gives CASSPLRGSYEQYF.

Only a few counts were recorded for this clone. V gene TRBV5-6 combines with J gene TRBJ2-1; 8 nucleotides line up with TRBD2. This CDR3 contains 16 residues. Germline V gene lookup returns CDR1 SGHDT and CDR2 YYEEEE. The V gene end was trimmed by 3 bases and the J gene end by 2 bases; junction bases not matched to a gene: 7. CDR3: CASSSPGLVTYNEQFF. CDR3 bases: TGTGCCAGCAGCTCTCCGGGACTAGTCACCTACAATGAGCAGTTCTTC.

The rearrangement uses TRBV18 and TRBJ2-5, with 7 bases that match TRBD2. V trimming: 0 bases; J trimming: 4 bases; junction bases outside the gene matches: 5. This CDR3 contains 15 residues. Germline assignment: CDR1 KGHSH and CDR2 LQKENI. CDR3 region: CASSPPSGKGETQYF. The CDR3 nucleotides read TGTGCCAGCTCACCACCGAGCGGGAAGGGAGAGACCCAGTACTTC.

The rearrangement uses TRBV5-1 and TRBJ2-7, with D perhaps TRBD1 or TRBD2 (5 bases each). The CDR3 is 15 residues long. V was clipped by 4 bases and J by 0 bases, with 14 bases between them. Germline V gives CDR1 SGHRS, CDR2 YFSETQ. CDR3 in DNA: TGCGCCAGCAGCGGGGGTGCCAGTGCCTCCTACGAGCAGTACTTC. The encoded protein is CASSGGASASYEQYF.

The chain joins TRBV7-2 to TRBJ2-3; 8 bases are shared with TRBD1. With 7 bases clipped from V and 2 bases from J, the junction kept 11 bases outside the gene matches. This CDR3 has 16 residues. Germline CDR1 and CDR2: SGHTA and FQGNSA. In DNA, the CDR3 is TGTGCCAGCACCCGAGGACAGGGTAAACTCACAGATACGCAGTATTTT. Translated: CASTRGQGKLTDTQYF.

This chain connects TRBV18 to TRBJ1-6; 9 nucleotides agree with TRBD1. Germline V lookup: CDR1 KGHSH, CDR2 LQKENI. This CDR3 is 14 amino acids long. V was clipped by 3 bases and J by 10 bases; unmatched bases: 4. DNA of the CDR3: TGTGCCAGCTCACCTACAGGGGGCGAGTCACCCCTCCACTTT. Protein sequence: CASSPTGGESPLHF.

The chain employs TRBV6-1 and TRBJ1-2, with TRBD1 matching 7 bases. After removal of 1 base from V and 3 bases from J, the junction contained 5 bases not matched to a gene. The length of the CDR3 is 15 residues. Germline assignment: CDR1 MNHNS and CDR2 SASEGT. Written as DNA, the CDR3 is TGTGCCAGCAGTGAAGGGTTAGGGGGCTACTATGGCTACACCTTC. The encoded protein is CASSEGLGGYYGYTF.

This chain links TRBV6-1 with TRBJ2-1; 9 nucleotides agree with TRBD2. Per the germline V gene, CDR1 is MNHNS and CDR2 is SASEGT. V was clipped by 6 bases and J by 4 bases; unmatched bases: 7. This CDR3 contains 15 residues. CDR3 sequence (DNA): TGTGCCAGCAGACCCGGTAGCGGGGGATACAATGAGCAGTTCTTC. This sequence encodes CASRPGSGGYNEQFF.

This clone was seen just once. The V and J genes are TRBV7-2 and TRBJ2-2; TRBD2 matches at 13 bases. The V and J ends lost 1 base and 4 bases, in that order; junction bases with no gene match: 6. Per germline, CDR1 SGHTA and CDR2 FQGNSA. The CDR3 length is 18 residues. Here the CDR3 reads CASSLVPGLAGSTGELFF. CDR3 DNA sequence: TGTGCCAGCAGCTTAGTCCCGGGACTAGCGGGATCCACCGGGGAGCTGTTTTTT.

V and J are TRBV4-2 and TRBJ1-5; the D is unclear. The CDR3 consists of 13 residues. Germline V gene lookup returns CDR1 LGHNA and CDR2 YNFKEQ. V lost 5 bases and J 8 bases, leaving 13 bases between the germline ends. CDR3 in DNA: TGTGCCAGCAGCTTAAACCCCCTTGAGCCCCAGCATTTT. The encoded protein is CASSLNPLEPQHF.

This clone has only one observation. The chain carries TRBV19 and TRBJ1-2, with D uncertain. Trimming removed 5 bases at V and 4 bases at J, with 14 bases between. The CDR3 loop spans 14 amino acids. Germline values: CDR1 LNHDA, CDR2 SQIVND (reference sequence). In nucleotides, the CDR3 is TGTGCCAGTAGTTTCCGTGGATCCGGCTATGGCTACACCTTC. Amino acid sequence: CASSFRGSGYGYTF.

The chain has TRBV6-1 and TRBJ2-1; 8 bases fit TRBD2. The CDR3 loop spans 16 amino acids. The V segment lost 2 bases and the J segment 0 bases; nucleotides outside the gene matches: 3. CDR1 and CDR2 (germline): MNHNS, SASEGT. The CDR3 nucleotides are TGTGCCAGCAGTGAAAAGCGGGAGAGCTCCTACAATGAGCAGTTCTTC. It encodes CASSEKRESSYNEQFF.

V and J are TRBV18 and TRBJ2-5; unclear D gene. Germline V gene sequence: CDR1 KGHSH, CDR2 LQKENI. The CDR3 loop spans 12 amino acids. V was pared by 2 bases and J by 2 bases, with 3 bases between. The CDR3 sequence: CASSPGQETQYF. CDR3 in DNA: TGTGCCAGCTCACCAGGACAAGAGACCCAGTACTTC. Complete variable domain (other parts from reference TRBV18 and TRBJ2-5): NAGVMQNPRHLVRRRGQEARLRCSPMKGHSHVYWYRQLPEEGLKFMVYLQKENIIDESGMPKERFSAEFPKEGPSILRIQQVVRGDSAAYFCASSPGQETQYFGPGTRLLVL.

Here the CDR3 DNA reads TGTGCCATCAGTGAGTCAGGGTATTACGGAGCTCCCCAGCATTTT. Its protein is CAISESGYYGAPQHF. J is TRBJ1-5 and V is TRBV10-3; the D is unclear. The CDR3 totals 15 residues. CDR1 ENHRY and CDR2 SYGVKD come from the germline V gene. V was pared by 0 bases and J by 10 bases, with 16 bases between.

This chain connects TRBV28 to TRBJ2-1; possible D gene TRBD2, 7 bases. With 6 bases removed from V and 7 bases from J, the gap between germline ends came to 16 bases. In germline, CDR1 is MDHEN, CDR2 SYDVKM. CDR3 length: 14 amino acids. Written as DNA, the CDR3 is TGTGCCAGCAGGAGCGGGACATTTGGAAATGAGCAGTTCTTC. It yields the protein CASRSGTFGNEQFF. The full variable domain, with the rest looked up from reference TRBV28 and TRBJ2-1, is DVKVTQSSRYLVKRTGEKVFLECVQDMDHENMFWYRQDPGLGLRLIYFSYDVKMKEKGDIPEGYSVSREKKERFSLILESASTNQTSMYLCASRSGTFGNEQFFGPGTRLTVL.

This chain joins TRBV28 and TRBJ2-1; maybe TRBD1 (5 bases). This CDR3 is 16 amino acids long. Trimming shortened V by 2 bases and J by 6 bases, and 17 bases separated the two germline ends. In germline, CDR1 is MDHEN, CDR2 SYDVKM. CDR3 sequence reads: CASSLGWVGRANEQFF. For the CDR3, the DNA is TGTGCCAGCAGTTTAGGATGGGTGGGCAGGGCCAATGAGCAGTTCTTC.

The chain has TRBV6-6 and TRBJ2-3; 13 bases are shared with TRBD2. The V segment lost 2 bases and the J segment 6 bases; nucleotides outside the gene matches: 5. Germline CDR1 and CDR2: MNHNY and SVGAGI (reference sequence). This CDR3 comprises 16 residues. The CDR3 loop is CASSYTSGRAGDTQYF. DNA of the CDR3: TGTGCCAGCAGTTACACTAGCGGGAGGGCCGGTGATACGCAGTATTTT.

The chain combines TRBV28 with TRBJ1-2; D ambiguous. The V end lost 4 bases, the J end lost 5 bases, and 5 bases lay between the germline ends. There are 11 residues in the CDR3. The germline gives CDR1 MDHEN, CDR2 SYDVKM. CDR3 DNA sequence: TGTGCCAGCAGTTCCACGTATGGCTACACCTTC. As protein: CASSSTYGYTF.